The 4 T cell receptor beta chains presented below share a single source sample, sequenced in a study of blood T cell repertoires in COVID-19. The table came from immunoSEQ multiplex PCR; TCRdb's copy has only in-frame clones and leaves some out. The sample has more than 95,000 clones, 90% to 95% seen once. Sequencing was done on a sample of peripheral blood. These receptors were taken from a human donor in a cohort sampled during active COVID-19.

This sequence joins TRBV9 and TRBJ2-1; TRBD2 aligns across 7 bases. The V gene end was trimmed by 4 bases and the J gene end by 8 bases; junction bases not matched to a gene: 3. The CDR3 has 12 amino acids. The V gene's germline CDR1 is SGDLS and CDR2 YYNGEE. The CDR3 sequence: CASSLAGDEQFF. Written as DNA, the CDR3 is TGTGCCAGCAGCCTTGCGGGGGATGAGCAGTTCTTC. The complete variable domain, with remaining parts taken from reference TRBV9 and TRBJ2-1, reads DSGVTQTPKHLITATGQRVTLRCSPRSGDLSVYWYQQSLDQGLQFLIQYYNGEERAKGNILERFSAQQFPDLHSELNLSSLELGDSALYFCASSLAGDEQFFGPGTRLTVL.

The rearrangement links TRBV19 to TRBJ1-5; D is ambiguous. Trimming stripped 5 bases from V and 3 bases from J, with 8 bases between. Per germline, CDR1 LNHDA and CDR2 SQIVND (reference sequence). CDR3 length: 13 amino acids. For the CDR3, the DNA is TGTGCCAGTAGTCTATTTTACAATCAGCCCCAGCATTTT. Its protein is CASSLFYNQPQHF. Combining the CDR3 with reference TRBV19 and TRBJ1-5 gives the whole variable domain DGGITQSPKYLFRKEGQNVTLSCEQNLNHDAMYWYRQDPGQGLRLIYYSQIVNDFQKGDIAEGYSVSREKKESFPLTVTSAQKNPTAFYLCASSLFYNQPQHFGDGTRLSIL.

This rearrangement joins TRBV18 to TRBJ2-3, with D uncertain. The CDR3 totals 16 residues. V dropped 4 bases and J dropped 0 bases, with 14 bases sitting between them. Germline values: CDR1 KGHSH, CDR2 LQKENI. The CDR3 is CASSQSGTTSTDTQYF. Here the CDR3 DNA reads TGTGCCAGCTCACAAAGTGGCACTACGAGCACAGATACGCAGTATTTT.

Here the CDR3 reads CASSQLTGRTMGYTF. CDR3 nucleotide sequence: TGTGCCAGCAGCCAATTGACAGGGAGAACTATGGGCTACACCTTC. This rearrangement joins TRBV14 to TRBJ1-2; 7 nucleotides agree with TRBD1. V lost 2 bases and J lost 8; bases outside the gene matches: 11. Germline lookup yields CDR1 SGHDN and CDR2 FVKESK. CDR3 size: 15 residues.